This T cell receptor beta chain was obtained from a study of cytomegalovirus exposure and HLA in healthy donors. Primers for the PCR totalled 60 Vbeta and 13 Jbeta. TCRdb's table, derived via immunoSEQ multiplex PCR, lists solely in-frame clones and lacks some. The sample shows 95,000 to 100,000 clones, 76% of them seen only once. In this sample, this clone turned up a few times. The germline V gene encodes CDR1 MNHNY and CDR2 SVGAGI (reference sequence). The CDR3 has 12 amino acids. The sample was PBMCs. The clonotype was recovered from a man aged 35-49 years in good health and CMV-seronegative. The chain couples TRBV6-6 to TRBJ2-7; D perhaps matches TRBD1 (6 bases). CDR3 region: CGVSGTLYEQYF. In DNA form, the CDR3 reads TGTGGCGTATCCGGGACACTCTACGAGCAGTACTTC.